Listed here are 28 T cell receptor beta chains from one sample, sequenced in a study of long-term antiretroviral therapy in people with HIV. Samples were assayed with immunoSEQ v3.0 at survey level. The repertoire was sequenced with immunoSEQ multiplex PCR; TCRdb's copy has only in-frame clones and lacks some. The table shows under 25,000 clones, with under 80% occurring only once. The source material was unsorted PBMCs, sampled 0.5 years after starting antiretroviral therapy. The receptors come from a woman in her thirties or forties with HIV.

This clone was observed a handful of times. The chain employs TRBV6-5 and TRBJ1-5, with D perhaps matching TRBD1 (5 bases). CDR1 is MNHEY, CDR2 SVGAGI, per germline. V was trimmed by 6 bases and J by 5 bases, leaving 14 bases between them. This CDR3 comprises 14 residues. The CDR3: CASSTRGADQPQHF. The CDR3 DNA follows: TGTGCCAGCAGCACCAGAGGGGCTGATCAGCCCCAGCATTTT.

This clone was counted only a few times. CDR3 sequence reads: CASSFGGPYEQYF. The CDR3 region has the DNA TGTGCCAGCAGCTTCGGAGGACCCTACGAGCAGTACTTC. The chain couples TRBV5-4 to TRBJ2-7, with D maybe TRBD2 (5 bases). This CDR3 has 13 amino acids. Germline V lookup: CDR1 SGHNT, CDR2 YYREEE (reference sequence). V dropped 2 bases and J dropped 2 bases, with 8 bases sitting between them.

The chain has TRBV15 and TRBJ2-5; D uncertain. The V gene's germline CDR1 is LNHNV and CDR2 YYDKDF (reference sequence). This CDR3 comprises 13 residues. V was shortened by 3 bases and J by 0 bases, with 5 bases between the two germline ends. CDR3 nucleotide sequence: TGTGCCACCAGCAGCGGGTACCAAGAGACCCAGTACTTC. It is translated as CATSSGYQETQYF.

This chain connects TRBV18 to TRBJ2-7; 13 bases agree with TRBD2. The CDR3 sequence is 16 residues long. Germline-derived CDR1 and CDR2 are KGHSH and LQKENI. V was pared by 3 bases and J by 5 bases, with 7 bases of the junction left unmatched. The CDR3 DNA sequence: TGTGCCAGCTCACCCCCAACTAGCGGGGGGGCGGACGAGCAGTACTTC. Encoded protein: CASSPPTSGGADEQYF.

The chain is built from TRBV7-3 and TRBJ2-7; the match to TRBD2 covers 7 bases. This CDR3 comprises 15 residues. The V and J ends lost 1 base and 3 bases, in that order; junction bases with no gene match: 6. Germline lookup yields CDR1 SGHTA and CDR2 FQGTGA. CDR3 amino acids: CASSLNGGGVYEQYF. CDR3 nucleotide sequence: TGTGCCAGCAGCTTAAATGGGGGAGGGGTCTACGAGCAGTACTTC.

The V and J genes are TRBV7-2 and TRBJ1-2; D call uncertain. The CDR3 covers 14 residues. CDR1 is SGHTA, CDR2 FQGNSA, per germline. V lost 5 bases to trimming and J lost 1 base, with 11 bases between them. This CDR3 reads CASSPKTDNYGYTF. Written as DNA, the CDR3 is TGTGCCAGCAGCCCCAAAACAGATAACTATGGCTACACCTTC.

This clone has a handful of counts. The chain combines TRBV14 with TRBJ1-5; D is possibly TRBD1 (5 bases). This CDR3 has 17 residues. The germline V and J ends were trimmed by 2 bases and 4 bases, with 18 bases remaining between them. Germline V gene sequence: CDR1 SGHDN, CDR2 FVKESK. The CDR3: CASSQSTSSGSNQPQHF. CDR3 bases: TGTGCCAGCAGCCAATCAACATCGTCAGGGAGTAATCAGCCCCAGCATTTT.

The chain combines TRBV5-1 with TRBJ2-1; D not certain. Germline assignment: CDR1 SGHRS and CDR2 YFSETQ. V was trimmed by 0 bases and J by 4 bases, leaving 8 bases between them. This CDR3 is built from 14 residues. The CDR3, as DNA: TGCGCCAGCAGCTTGGAGACATTATACAATGAGCAGTTCTTC. It is translated as CASSLETLYNEQFF.

V is TRBV7-2 and J is TRBJ2-2; 9 bases are a match to TRBD2. This CDR3 is built from 16 residues. Germline assignment: CDR1 SGHTA and CDR2 FQGNSA. Germline trimming cut 5 bases from V and 5 bases from J; bases unmatched to any gene: 9. CDR3 residues: CASSVGGAGGTGELFF. In nucleotides, the CDR3 is TGTGCCAGCAGCGTAGGCGGAGCGGGGGGTACCGGGGAGCTGTTTTTT. Full variable domain (outside the CDR3, taken from reference TRBV7-2 and TRBJ2-2): GAGVSQSPSNKVTEKGKDVELRCDPISGHTALYWYRQSLGQGLEFLIYFQGNSAPDKSGLPSDRFSAERTGGSVSTLTIQRTQQEDSAVYLCASSVGGAGGTGELFFGEGSRLTVL.

The chain is built from TRBV9 and TRBJ2-7; TRBD1 matches 7 bases. The junction had 5 bases not matched to a gene; V was cut back by 3 bases and J by 2 bases. The CDR3 has 14 residues. Germline-derived CDR1 and CDR2 are SGDLS and YYNGEE. CDR3 DNA: TGTGCCAGCAGCGCTGGGGACAGAACCTACGAGCAGTACTTC. Its translation is CASSAGDRTYEQYF.

This sequence joins TRBV25-1 and TRBJ1-1, with a tentative D call TRBD1 (6 bases). The CDR3 loop spans 12 amino acids. The V end lost 7 bases, the J end lost 1 base, and 7 bases lay between the germline ends. Germline values: CDR1 MGHDK, CDR2 SYGVNS. The CDR3 is CASTQGNTEAFF. The CDR3 DNA reads as TGTGCCAGCACACAGGGGAACACTGAAGCTTTCTTT. Full variable domain (missing parts from reference TRBV25-1 and TRBJ1-1): EADIYQTPRYLVIGTGKKITLECSQTMGHDKMYWYQQDPGMELHLIHYSYGVNSTEKGDLSSESTVSRIRTEHFPLTLESARPSHTSQYLCASTQGNTEAFFGQGTRLTVV.

By share, this clone counts as medium-sized. Other DNA sequences of this sample code for an identical CDR3. The CDR3 DNA is TGTGCCAGCAGCCCCCGGACAGGGGACACTGAAGCTTTCTTT. It codes for CASSPRTGDTEAFF. J is TRBJ1-1 and V is TRBV7-8; 9 bases fit TRBD1. This CDR3 contains 14 residues. V gave up 5 bases and J gave up 3 bases; unmatched junction bases: 4. The germline CDR1 and CDR2 sequences are SGHVS and FQNEAQ.

The chain uses TRBV6-5 and TRBJ1-1, with 8 bases that match TRBD1. Germline CDR1 MNHEY, CDR2 SVGAGI. The CDR3 is made up of 15 amino acids. J gave up 6 bases and V 4 bases, and 10 bases lay outside the gene matches. The CDR3 region is CASSSEGRGRPEAFF. The DNA for the CDR3 is TGTGCCAGCAGTTCCGAAGGCAGGGGGCGTCCTGAAGCTTTCTTT.

This chain links TRBV7-8 with TRBJ1-1; the D is unclear. V was clipped by 1 base and J by 0 bases, with 6 bases between them. Germline CDR1 reads SGHVS; CDR2 reads FQNEAQ. The CDR3 contains 14 residues. The CDR3 DNA reads as TGTGCCAGCAGCTTAGGGGGTGTGAACACTGAAGCTTTCTTT. Protein sequence: CASSLGGVNTEAFF. Full variable domain (rest looked up from reference TRBV7-8 and TRBJ1-1): GAGVSQSPRYKVAKRGQDVALRCDPISGHVSLFWYQQALGQGPEFLTYFQNEAQLDKSGLPSDRFFAERPEGSVSTLKIQRTQQEDSAVYLCASSLGGVNTEAFFGQGTRLTVV.

This chain links TRBV9 with TRBJ2-2, with 11 bases identical to TRBD2. V was pared by 4 bases and J by 4 bases, with 3 bases of the junction left unmatched. The germline gives CDR1 SGDLS, CDR2 YYNGEE. The CDR3 loop spans 15 amino acids. The CDR3 region is CASSPGTSGTGELFF. The CDR3 coding sequence is TGTGCCAGCAGCCCTGGGACTAGCGGCACCGGGGAGCTGTTTTTT.

The rearrangement links TRBV5-1 to TRBJ2-5; TRBD2 matches 8 bases. Germline V gene lookup returns CDR1 SGHRS and CDR2 YFSETQ. The V and J ends lost 0 bases and 0 bases, in that order; junction bases with no gene match: 7. The CDR3 runs to 17 residues. CDR3 DNA sequence: TGCGCCAGCAGCTTGGGCCGGGGGGGGCCGTACCAAGAGACCCAGTACTTC. Its protein product is CASSLGRGGPYQETQYF.

The rearrangement uses TRBV5-4 and TRBJ1-1; D may be TRBD1 (5 bases). CDR3 length: 15 residues. The germline V gene has CDR1 SGHNT and CDR2 YYREEE (reference sequence). Deletions cut 2 bases from V and 2 bases from J, with 13 bases between. The CDR3 loop is CASSLWGGVNTEAFF. In DNA form, the CDR3 reads TGTGCCAGCAGCTTATGGGGCGGAGTTAACACTGAAGCTTTCTTT.

The rearrangement joins TRBV15 to TRBJ1-6; D is unresolved. CDR3 length equals 14 residues. The germline gives CDR1 LNHNV, CDR2 YYDKDF (reference sequence). V was cut by 1 base and J by 10 bases, with 11 bases left in between. The CDR3 is CATSRAELHSPLHF. In DNA, the CDR3 is TGTGCCACCAGCAGAGCGGAACTGCACTCACCCCTCCACTTT.

The chain combines TRBV30 with TRBJ1-1; 7 nucleotides agree with TRBD1. The junction had 6 bases not matched to a gene; V was cut back by 3 bases and J by 5 bases. The length of the CDR3 is 13 residues. Germline V lookup: CDR1 GTSNPN, CDR2 SVGIG (reference sequence). CDR3 sequence: CAWRTGLGTEAFF. The CDR3 region has the DNA TGTGCCTGGAGGACAGGGCTTGGGACTGAAGCTTTCTTT.

CDR3 residues: CASSPPRTSVTYEQYF. Written as DNA, the CDR3 is TGTGCCAGCTCACCACCAAGGACTAGCGTCACCTACGAGCAGTACTTC. V usage is TRBV18 and J usage is TRBJ2-7; 9 bases line up with TRBD2. V lost 0 bases to trimming and J lost 2 bases; unmatched junction nucleotides: 5. The CDR3 covers 16 residues. Germline CDR1 KGHSH, CDR2 LQKENI.

This clone appeared a few times. The chain recombines TRBV19 with TRBJ1-2; D call uncertain. V lost 3 bases to trimming and J lost 0 bases, with 8 bases between them. Germline V gene lookup returns CDR1 LNHDA and CDR2 SQIVND (reference sequence). The CDR3 has 14 residues. CDR3: CASSIRTSNYGYTF. The CDR3 DNA follows: TGTGCCAGTAGTATCAGGACGTCTAACTATGGCTACACCTTC.

The chain combines TRBV7-9 with TRBJ2-3; D unresolved. The V gene's germline CDR1 is SEHNR and CDR2 FQNEAQ (reference sequence). The length of the CDR3 is 12 residues. The germline V and J ends were trimmed by 2 bases and 4 bases, with 4 bases remaining between them. This chain's CDR3 is CASSLRADTQYF. CDR3 sequence (DNA): TGTGCCAGCAGCTTACGAGCAGATACGCAGTATTTT.

The rearrangement links TRBV28 to TRBJ1-1; TRBD1 might be the D (6 bases). Germline loops: CDR1 MDHEN, CDR2 SYDVKM. Trimming shortened V by 2 bases and J by 6 bases, and 13 bases separated the two germline ends. This CDR3 contains 14 residues. The CDR3: CASSLRQGRAEAFF. In DNA, the CDR3 is TGTGCCAGCAGTTTACGGCAGGGGAGGGCTGAAGCTTTCTTT.

The chain carries TRBV30 and TRBJ2-7; 9 positions match TRBD1. The CDR3 covers 13 residues. CDR1 is GTSNPN and CDR2 is SVGIG in the germline V gene (reference sequence). Trimming removed 3 bases from V and 3 bases from J; junction bases left unmatched: 3. The CDR3 bases are TGTGCCTGGAGCCGGACAGGGGTCTACGAGCAGTACTTC. Translated, it gives CAWSRTGVYEQYF.

The V call is TRBV4-1, the J call TRBJ1-2, with a weak D call TRBD1 (6 bases). Trimming cost V 6 bases and J 7 bases, with 18 bases left between them. The germline V gene encodes CDR1 MGHRA and CDR2 YSYEKL. This CDR3 has 14 amino acids. The CDR3 here is CASSTRGAGGGYTF. CDR3 DNA: TGCGCCAGCAGTACTCGGGGGGCCGGGGGTGGCTACACCTTC.

The rearrangement links TRBV15 to TRBJ2-1, with TRBD1 identical over 7 bases. The V and J ends lost 3 bases and 8 bases, in that order; junction bases with no gene match: 7. The CDR3 spans 14 residues. Germline V gene sequence: CDR1 LNHNV, CDR2 YYDKDF (reference sequence). CDR3 amino acids: CATSRRGDSDEQFF. The CDR3, as DNA: TGTGCCACCAGCAGGCGAGGGGACAGCGATGAGCAGTTCTTC.

This chain links TRBV2 with TRBJ1-1, with D uncertain. Trimming pared 7 bases from V and 2 bases from J, leaving 8 bases between. The CDR3 is 12 residues long. Germline CDR1 SNHLY, CDR2 FYNNEI. The CDR3 DNA reads as TGTGCCAGCAAGGGAAGCAACACTGAAGCTTTCTTT. Amino acids: CASKGSNTEAFF.

This sequence joins TRBV11-2 and TRBJ2-1, with TRBD2 identical over 14 bases. Unmatched junction bases numbered 4, after V lost 2 bases and J lost 1 base. The length of the CDR3 is 18 residues. The germline V gene has CDR1 SGHAT and CDR2 FQNNGV. The DNA for the CDR3 is TGTGCCAGCAGCTTAACCGGACTAGCGGGGGGATCCTACAATGAGCAGTTCTTC. This codes for CASSLTGLAGGSYNEQFF.